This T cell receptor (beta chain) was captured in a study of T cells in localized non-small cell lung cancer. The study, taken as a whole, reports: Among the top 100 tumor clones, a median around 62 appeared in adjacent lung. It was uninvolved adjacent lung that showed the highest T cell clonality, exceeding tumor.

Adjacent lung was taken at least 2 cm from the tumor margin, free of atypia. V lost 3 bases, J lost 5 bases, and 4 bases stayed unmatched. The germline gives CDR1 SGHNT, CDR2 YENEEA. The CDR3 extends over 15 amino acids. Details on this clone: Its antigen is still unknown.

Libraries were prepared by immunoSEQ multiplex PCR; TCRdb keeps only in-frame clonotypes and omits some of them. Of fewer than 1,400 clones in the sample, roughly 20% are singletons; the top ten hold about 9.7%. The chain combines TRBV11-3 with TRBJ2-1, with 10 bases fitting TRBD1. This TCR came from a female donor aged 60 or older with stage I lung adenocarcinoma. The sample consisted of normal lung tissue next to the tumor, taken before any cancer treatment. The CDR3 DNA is TGTGCCAGCAGCTTGACCGGGACAGGGGACAATGAGCAGTTCTTC. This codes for CASSLTGTGDNEQFF.